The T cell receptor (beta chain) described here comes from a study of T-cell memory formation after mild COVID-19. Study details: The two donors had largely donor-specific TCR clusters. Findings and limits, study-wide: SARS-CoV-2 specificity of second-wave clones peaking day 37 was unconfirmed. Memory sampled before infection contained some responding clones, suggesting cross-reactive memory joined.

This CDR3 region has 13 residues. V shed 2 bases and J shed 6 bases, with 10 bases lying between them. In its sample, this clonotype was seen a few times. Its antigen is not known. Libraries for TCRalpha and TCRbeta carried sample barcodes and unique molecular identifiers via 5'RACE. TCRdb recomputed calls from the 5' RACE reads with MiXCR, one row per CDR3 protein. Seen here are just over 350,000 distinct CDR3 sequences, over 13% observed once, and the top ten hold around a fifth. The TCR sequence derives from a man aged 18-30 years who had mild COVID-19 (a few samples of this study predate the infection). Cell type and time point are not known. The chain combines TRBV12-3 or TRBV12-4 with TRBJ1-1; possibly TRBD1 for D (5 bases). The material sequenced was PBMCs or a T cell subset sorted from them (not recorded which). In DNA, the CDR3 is TGTGCCAGCAGTTTAAATTTCAGGGCTGAAGCTTTCTTT. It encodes CASSLNFRAEAFF.